This entry features one T cell receptor (beta chain) sequence. No antigen is known for it. Profiling relied on immunoSEQ multiplex PCR, and the TCRdb table lists in-frame clones only, not all of them. The repertoire holds some 1,600,000 clones, 95% to 99% seen once, with approximately 0.44% in the top ten. This sample is part of a study of shared clonotypes between healthy human individuals. V lost 6 bases and J lost 6; bases outside the gene matches: 8. The CDR3 loop spans 14 amino acids. Per the germline V gene, CDR1 is ENHRY and CDR2 is SYGVKD. Findings of the study overall: Naive subsets generally exceeded memory subsets in estimated richness.

The sequence came from a man between 25 and 39 years old in good health. Sequences were obtained from naive CD4+ T cells sorted from blood. Subset indicated: CD45RA+ positively selected. V usage is TRBV10-3 and J usage is TRBJ1-1; 9 bases fit TRBD1. The CDR3 DNA reads as TGTGCCATCAGGTCGGGACAGGGTTCCTCTGAAGCTTTCTTT. This sequence encodes CAIRSGQGSSEAFF.